A selection of T cell receptor beta chains follows, all from one sample in a study of tumor-infiltrating lymphocytes in glioblastoma multiforme. TCRdb independently ran MiXCR on the multiplex PCR reads; one entry per CDR3 protein. The table records fewer than 11,000 distinct CDR3 sequences, about 70% of them present only once. Sequenced input: brain tumor tissue. The receptors here all came from a male donor with glioblastoma. CDR3s include the opening cysteine and the closing phenylalanine or tryptophan. Each record gives: D gene, V gene, clone size, J gene, CDR3 protein, CDR3 DNA. A D gene is named only where the DNA matches it firmly. For some rows the clone size is stated as once, few or many, or as a class when expanded; others skip it.

D: .
V: TRBV29-1
size: .
J: TRBJ2-5
CDR3: CSVRPRETQYF
DNA: TGCAGCGTGAGGCCCCGAGAAACCCAGTACTTC

D: .
V: TRBV28
size: .
J: TRBJ1-2
CDR3: CVSSLSLGGYTF
DNA: TGCGTCAGCAGTTTGTCCCTCGGGGGTTACACCTTC

D: .
V: TRBV4-1
size: medium-sized
J: TRBJ1-4
CDR3: CASSQGGWGDEKLFF
DNA: TGCGCCAGCAGCCAAGGCGGGTGGGGAGATGAAAAACTGTTTTTT

D: TRBD1
V: TRBV5-1
size: many
J: TRBJ1-4
CDR3: CASSPGTGLREKLFF
DNA: TGCGCCAGCAGCCCCGGGACAGGGTTACGAGAAAAACTGTTTTTT

D: TRBD2
V: TRBV11-2
size: .
J: TRBJ2-7
CDR3: CASGAASGDYEQYF
DNA: TGTGCCAGCGGCGCAGCTAGCGGGGATTACGAGCAATACTTC

D: TRBD1
V: TRBV7-3
size: many
J: TRBJ1-6
CDR3: CASSQTGSYNSPLHF
DNA: TGTGCCAGCAGTCAGACAGGGTCCTATAATTCACCCCTCCACTTT

D: .
V: TRBV5-1
size: .
J: TRBJ2-2
CDR3: CASSGRQWNTGELFF
DNA: TGCGCCAGCAGCGGGAGACAGTGGAACACCGGGGAGCTGTTTTTC

D: .
V: TRBV6-6
size: once
J: TRBJ1-1
CDR3: CASYGTGNTEAFF
DNA: TGTGCCAGCTATGGGACGGGGAACACTGAAGCTTTCTTT

D: TRBD2
V: TRBV5-1
size: medium-sized
J: TRBJ2-7
CDR3: CASSLDASGPYEQYF
DNA: TGCGCCAGCAGCTTGGACGCTAGCGGGCCCTACGAGCAGTACTTC

D: .
V: TRBV12-3/TRBV12-4
size: .
J: TRBJ1-1
CDR3: CACSLADTNTEAFF
DNA: TGTGCCTGCAGTTTGGCGGACACTAACACTGAAGCTTTCTTT

D: TRBD1
V: TRBV11-2
size: .
J: TRBJ2-1
CDR3: CASSRRGQGVRSSYNEQFF
DNA: TGTGCCAGCAGCAGACGGGGACAGGGGGTCCGGAGCTCCTACAATGAGCAGTTCTTC

D: .
V: TRBV19
size: .
J: TRBJ2-4
CDR3: CASSIPVKGDIQYF
DNA: TGTGCCAGTAGTATCCCAGTCAAGGGGGACATTCAGTACTTC

D: .
V: TRBV20-1
size: .
J: TRBJ2-3
CDR3: CSASPINGSRTDTRYF
DNA: TGCAGTGCTAGTCCGATTAACGGGAGCCGCACAGATACGCGGTATTTT

D: .
V: TRBV20-1
size: .
J: TRBJ2-2
CDR3: CSAISGNTTGELFF
DNA: TGCAGTGCTATATCTGGGAATACTACCGGGGAGCTGTTTTTT

D: .
V: TRBV6-1
size: .
J: TRBJ1-3
CDR3: CASRTASGNTTYF
DNA: TGTGCCAGCAGGACAGCCTCTGGAAACACCACATATTTT

D: TRBD1
V: TRBV20-1
size: .
J: TRBJ2-3
CDR3: CSVRDPGQDLEDTQYF
DNA: TGCAGTGTTAGAGACCCGGGACAGGACCTAGAAGATACGCAGTATTTT

D: TRBD1
V: TRBV11-3
size: .
J: TRBJ2-7
CDR3: CACSYGTDYEQHF
DNA: TGTGCCTGCAGCTATGGGACAGACTACGAGCAACACTTC

D: .
V: TRBV7-8
size: .
J: TRBJ1-5
CDR3: CASSLERRGNRPQHF
DNA: TGTGCCAGCAGCTTAGAACGAAGGGGCAATCGGCCCCAGCATTTT

D: .
V: TRBV20-1
size: .
J: TRBJ2-7
CDR3: CSARQTGTSYEQYF
DNA: TGCAGTGCTAGACAAACCGGGACCTCCTACGAGCAGTACTTC

D: .
V: TRBV2
size: .
J: TRBJ2-7
CDR3: CVSSEGQILSGEQYF
DNA: TGTGTCAGCAGTGAAGGCCAGATACTATCGGGCGAGCAGTACTTC

D: TRBD1
V: TRBV20-1
size: .
J: TRBJ1-2
CDR3: CNARDRTGNGYTF
DNA: TGCAATGCTAGAGACAGGACAGGCAATGGCTACACCTTC

D: .
V: TRBV24-1
size: many
J: TRBJ2-1
CDR3: CATSDAQTLTSYNEQFF
DNA: TGTGCCACCAGTGACGCACAGACCCTTACCTCCTACAATGAGCAGTTCTTC

D: .
V: TRBV11-2
size: .
J: TRBJ2-3
CDR3: CAISHNTDTQYF
DNA: TGTGCCATCAGCCATAACACAGATACGCAGTATTTT

D: TRBD1
V: TRBV6-2/TRBV6-3
size: .
J: TRBJ2-2
CDR3: CASRTGETGELFF
DNA: TGTGCCAGCAGAACAGGGGAAACCGGGGAGCTGTTTTTT

D: .
V: TRBV6-2/TRBV6-3
size: .
J: TRBJ2-5
CDR3: CASRHSFVQETQYF
DNA: TGTGCCAGCAGGCATAGTTTTGTCCAAGAGACCCAGTACTTC

D: .
V: TRBV6-2/TRBV6-3
size: .
J: TRBJ1-4
CDR3: CAISTQDNNEKLFF
DNA: TGTGCCATATCTACGCAGGACAATAATGAAAAACTGTTTTTT

D: .
V: TRBV11-1
size: .
J: TRBJ1-6
CDR3: CASSLEVSSPLHF
DNA: TGTGCCAGCAGCTTAGAAGTCTCGTCACCCCTCCACTTT

D: .
V: TRBV7-2
size: .
J: TRBJ2-5
CDR3: CASSFGRLQETQYF
DNA: TGTGCCAGCAGCTTTGGACGGCTCCAAGAGACCCAGTACTTC

D: .
V: TRBV10-3
size: .
J: TRBJ1-1
CDR3: CAAGGDTNTEAFF
DNA: TGTGCCGCCGGGGGAGACACGAACACTGAAGCTTTCTTT

D: TRBD1
V: TRBV6-2/TRBV6-3
size: .
J: TRBJ2-7
CDR3: CASSLRDRGSYEQYF
DNA: TGTGCCAGCAGTCTCCGGGACAGGGGTTCCTACGAGCAGTACTTC

D: .
V: TRBV11-2
size: .
J: TRBJ2-2
CDR3: CASSLGLDPGELPF
DNA: TGTGCCAGCAGCTTAGGTCTAGATCCTGGGGAGCTGCCTTTT

D: .
V: TRBV10-3
size: .
J: TRBJ1-1
CDR3: CAIRGEGIQAFF
DNA: TGTGCCATCAGGGGGGAAGGGATCCAGGCTTTCTTT

D: .
V: TRBV29-1
size: medium-sized
J: TRBJ2-7
CDR3: CSVDAPKGTYYEQYF
DNA: TGCAGCGTTGATGCCCCCAAGGGGACTTACTACGAGCAGTACTTC

D: TRBD1
V: TRBV4-2
size: many
J: TRBJ2-1
CDR3: CASSQVRTGENEQSF
DNA: TGTGCCAGCAGCCAAGTCAGAACAGGGGAGAATGAGCAGTCCTTC

D: .
V: TRBV6-6
size: once
J: TRBJ2-7
CDR3: CASREGLSYEQYF
DNA: TGTGCCTCACGGGAAGGTTTGTCCTACGAGCAGTACTTC

D: .
V: TRBV11-2
size: .
J: TRBJ2-1
CDR3: CAGSVDKGDEQFF
DNA: TGTGCCGGCAGCGTAGATAAGGGGGATGAGCAGTTCTTC

D: .
V: TRBV20-1
size: .
J: TRBJ2-7
CDR3: CSARDDSGSSYEQYF
DNA: TGCAGTGCTAGAGACGACAGCGGGTCTTCCTACGAGCAGTACTTT

D: TRBD1
V: TRBV29-1
size: .
J: TRBJ2-7
CDR3: CCAEPQGAGEQYF
DNA: TGCTGCGCTGAGCCCCAGGGGGCGGGCGAGCAGTACTTC

D: .
V: TRBV10-2
size: .
J: TRBJ1-5
CDR3: CASSGSGRDQPQHF
DNA: TGCGCCAGCAGCGGGTCCGGACGGGATCAGCCCCAGCATTTT

D: .
V: TRBV11-2
size: large
J: TRBJ2-3
CDR3: CASSHSTDTQYF
DNA: TGTGCCAGCAGCCACAGCACAGATACGCAGTATTTT

D: TRBD1
V: TRBV6-5
size: .
J: TRBJ1-2
CDR3: CVSSRTGGVCYTF
DNA: TGTGTAAGTTCCCGGACAGGAGGGGTTTGCTACACCTTC

D: TRBD1
V: TRBV11-2
size: .
J: TRBJ1-1
CDR3: CASSLEGQGGTEAFF
DNA: TGTGCCAGCAGCTTAGAGGGACAGGGGGGCACTGAAGCTTTCTTT

D: .
V: TRBV7-2
size: once
J: TRBJ2-3
CDR3: CTSSPGFGTDTQYF
DNA: TGTACCAGCAGCCCTGGGTTCGGTACAGATACGCAGTATTTT

D: .
V: TRBV4-1
size: few
J: TRBJ1-1
CDR3: CASCQEISTEAFF
DNA: TGCGCCAGCTGTCAAGAGATTTCGACTGAAGCTTTTTTT

D: .
V: TRBV11-3
size: .
J: TRBJ2-7
CDR3: CASSPTMGYEQYF
DNA: TGTGCCAGCAGCCCAACCATGGGTTACGAACAGTACTTC

D: .
V: TRBV11-2
size: few
J: TRBJ2-7
CDR3: CASSPQGFWQYF
DNA: TGTGCCAGCAGCCCTCAGGGATTCTGGCAGTACTTC